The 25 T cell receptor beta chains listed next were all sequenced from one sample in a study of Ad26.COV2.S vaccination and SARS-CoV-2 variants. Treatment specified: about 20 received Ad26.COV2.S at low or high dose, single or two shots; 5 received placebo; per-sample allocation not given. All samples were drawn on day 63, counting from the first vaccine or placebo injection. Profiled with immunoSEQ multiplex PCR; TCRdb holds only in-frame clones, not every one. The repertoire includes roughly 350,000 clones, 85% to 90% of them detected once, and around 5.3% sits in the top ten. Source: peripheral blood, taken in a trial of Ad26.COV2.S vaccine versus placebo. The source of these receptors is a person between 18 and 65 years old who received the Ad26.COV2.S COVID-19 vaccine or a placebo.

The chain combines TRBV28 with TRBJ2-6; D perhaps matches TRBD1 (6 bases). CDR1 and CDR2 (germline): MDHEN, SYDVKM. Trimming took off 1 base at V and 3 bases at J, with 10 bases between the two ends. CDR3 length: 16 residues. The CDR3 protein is CASSLSTGYGANVLTF. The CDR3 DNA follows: TGTGCCAGCAGTTTATCAACAGGGTATGGGGCCAACGTCCTGACTTTC.

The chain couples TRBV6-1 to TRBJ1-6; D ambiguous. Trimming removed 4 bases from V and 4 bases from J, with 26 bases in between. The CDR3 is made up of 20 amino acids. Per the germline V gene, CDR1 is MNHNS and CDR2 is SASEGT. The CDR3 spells CASSAFDALGFSDYNSPLHF. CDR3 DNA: TGTGCCAGCAGTGCCTTTGATGCGTTGGGCTTTTCAGATTATAATTCACCCCTCCACTTT.

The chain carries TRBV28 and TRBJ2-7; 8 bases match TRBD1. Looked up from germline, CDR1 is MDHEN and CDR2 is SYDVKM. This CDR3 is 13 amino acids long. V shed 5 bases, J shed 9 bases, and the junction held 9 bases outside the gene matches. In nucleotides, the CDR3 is TGTGCCAGCAGTCTATATCGACAGGGGTGGCAGTACTTC. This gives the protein CASSLYRQGWQYF.

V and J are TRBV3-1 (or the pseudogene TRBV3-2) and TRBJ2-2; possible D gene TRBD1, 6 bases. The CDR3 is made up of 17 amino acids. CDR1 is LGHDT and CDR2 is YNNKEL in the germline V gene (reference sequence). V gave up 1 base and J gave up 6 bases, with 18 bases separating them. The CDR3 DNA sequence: TGTGCCAGCAGCCAAGGCTATACAGGGTCAGCCTCCGGGGAGCTGTTTTTT. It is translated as CASSQGYTGSASGELFF.

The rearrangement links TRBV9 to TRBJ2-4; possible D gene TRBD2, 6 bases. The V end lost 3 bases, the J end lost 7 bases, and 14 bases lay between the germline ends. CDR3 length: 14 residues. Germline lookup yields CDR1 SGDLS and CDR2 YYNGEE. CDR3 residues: CASSGGTPENIQYF. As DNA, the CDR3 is TGTGCCAGCAGCGGCGGGACCCCAGAGAACATTCAGTACTTC.

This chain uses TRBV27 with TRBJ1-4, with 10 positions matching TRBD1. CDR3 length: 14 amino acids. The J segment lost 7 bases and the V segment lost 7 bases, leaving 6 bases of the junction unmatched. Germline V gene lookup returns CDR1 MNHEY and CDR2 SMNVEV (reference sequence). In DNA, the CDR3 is TGTGCCAGCAAACTGGGACAGGGGTTTGAAAAACTGTTTTTT. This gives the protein CASKLGQGFEKLFF.

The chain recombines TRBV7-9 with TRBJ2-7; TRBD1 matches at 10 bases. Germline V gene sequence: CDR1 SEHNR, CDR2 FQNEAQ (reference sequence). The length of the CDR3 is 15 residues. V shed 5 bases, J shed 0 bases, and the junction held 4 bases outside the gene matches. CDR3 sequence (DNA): TGTGCCAGCAGCCCGGGACAGGGGAGCTCCTACGAGCAGTACTTC. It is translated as CASSPGQGSSYEQYF.

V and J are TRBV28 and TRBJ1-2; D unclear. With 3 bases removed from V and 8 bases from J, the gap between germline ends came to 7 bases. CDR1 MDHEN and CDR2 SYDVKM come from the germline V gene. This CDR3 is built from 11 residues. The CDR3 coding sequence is TGTGCCAGCAGTTTTGGGGAGGGCTACACCTTC. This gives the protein CASSFGEGYTF.

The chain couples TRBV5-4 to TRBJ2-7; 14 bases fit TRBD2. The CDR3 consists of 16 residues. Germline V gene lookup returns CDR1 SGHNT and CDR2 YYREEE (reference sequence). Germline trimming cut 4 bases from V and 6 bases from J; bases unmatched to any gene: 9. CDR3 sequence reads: CASSRGTSGSQGEQYF. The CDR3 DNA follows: TGTGCCAGCAGCCGTGGGACTAGCGGGAGTCAGGGCGAGCAGTACTTC.

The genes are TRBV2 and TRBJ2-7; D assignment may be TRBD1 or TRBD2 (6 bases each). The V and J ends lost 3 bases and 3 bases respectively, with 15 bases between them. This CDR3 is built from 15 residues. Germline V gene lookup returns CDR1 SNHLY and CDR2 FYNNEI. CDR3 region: CASSELGGSNYEQYF. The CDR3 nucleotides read TGTGCCAGCAGTGAGTTAGGGGGGAGCAACTACGAGCAGTACTTC.

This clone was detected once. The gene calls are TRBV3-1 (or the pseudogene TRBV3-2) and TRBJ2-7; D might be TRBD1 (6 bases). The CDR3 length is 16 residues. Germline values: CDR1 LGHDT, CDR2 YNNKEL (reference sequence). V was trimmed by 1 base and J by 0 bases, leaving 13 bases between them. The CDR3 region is CASSQVLTDSSYEQYF. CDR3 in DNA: TGTGCCAGCAGCCAAGTATTAACGGACAGCTCCTACGAGCAGTACTTC.

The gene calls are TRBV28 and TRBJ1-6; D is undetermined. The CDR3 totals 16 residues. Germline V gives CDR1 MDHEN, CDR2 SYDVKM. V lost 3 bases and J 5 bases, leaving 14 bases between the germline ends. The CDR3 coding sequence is TGTGCCAGCAGTTTTATCGGTCGGCGGGATAATTCACCCCTCCACTTT. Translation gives CASSFIGRRDNSPLHF. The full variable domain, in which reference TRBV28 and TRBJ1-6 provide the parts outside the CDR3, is DVKVTQSSRYLVKRTGEKVFLECVQDMDHENMFWYRQDPGLGLRLIYFSYDVKMKEKGDIPEGYSVSREKKERFSLILESASTNQTSMYLCASSFIGRRDNSPLHFGNGTRLTVT.

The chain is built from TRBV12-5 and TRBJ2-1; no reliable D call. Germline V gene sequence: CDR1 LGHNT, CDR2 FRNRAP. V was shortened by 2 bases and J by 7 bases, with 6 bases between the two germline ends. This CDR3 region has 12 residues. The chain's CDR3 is CASGLLGNEQFF. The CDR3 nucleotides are TGTGCTAGTGGTTTGCTGGGGAATGAGCAGTTCTTC.

As DNA, the CDR3 is TGTGCCAGTAGTGGTACGACACTACGGGGCTATGGCTACACCTTC. Protein product: CASSGTTLRGYGYTF. The rearrangement joins TRBV19 to TRBJ1-2, with D uncertain. Germline CDR1 reads LNHDA; CDR2 reads SQIVND (reference sequence). Trimming cost V 5 bases and J 4 bases, with 17 bases left between them. The CDR3 covers 15 residues. The whole variable domain, filled in from reference TRBV19 and TRBJ1-2, reads DGGITQSPKYLFRKEGQNVTLSCEQNLNHDAMYWYRQDPGQGLRLIYYSQIVNDFQKGDIAEGYSVSREKKESFPLTVTSAQKNPTAFYLCASSGTTLRGYGYTFGSGTRLTVV.

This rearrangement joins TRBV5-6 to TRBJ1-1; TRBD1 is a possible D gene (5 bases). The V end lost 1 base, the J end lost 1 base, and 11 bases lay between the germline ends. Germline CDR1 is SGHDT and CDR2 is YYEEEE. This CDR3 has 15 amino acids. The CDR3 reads CASSLTGTGNTEAFF. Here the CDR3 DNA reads TGTGCCAGCAGCTTGACCGGGACGGGGAACACTGAAGCTTTCTTT.

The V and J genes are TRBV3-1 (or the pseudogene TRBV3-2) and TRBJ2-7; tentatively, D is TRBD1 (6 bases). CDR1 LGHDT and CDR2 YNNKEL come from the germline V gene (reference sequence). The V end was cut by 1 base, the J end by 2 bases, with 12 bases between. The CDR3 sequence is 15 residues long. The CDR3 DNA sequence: TGTGCCAGCAGCCAAGGGCAGGGGCCGACCTACGAGCAGTACTTC. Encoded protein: CASSQGQGPTYEQYF.

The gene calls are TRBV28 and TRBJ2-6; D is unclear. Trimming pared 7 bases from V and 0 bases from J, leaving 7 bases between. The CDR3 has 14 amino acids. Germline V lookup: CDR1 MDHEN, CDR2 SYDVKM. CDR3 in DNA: TGTGCCAGCACCCTATCCTCTGGGGCCAACGTCCTGACTTTC. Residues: CASTLSSGANVLTF. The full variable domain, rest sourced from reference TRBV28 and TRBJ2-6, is DVKVTQSSRYLVKRTGEKVFLECVQDMDHENMFWYRQDPGLGLRLIYFSYDVKMKEKGDIPEGYSVSREKKERFSLILESASTNQTSMYLCASTLSSGANVLTFGAGSRLTVL.

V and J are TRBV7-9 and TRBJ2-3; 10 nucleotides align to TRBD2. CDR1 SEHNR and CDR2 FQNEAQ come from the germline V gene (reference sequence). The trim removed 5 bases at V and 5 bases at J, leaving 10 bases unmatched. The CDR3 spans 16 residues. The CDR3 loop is CASSPTVPSGRDTQYF. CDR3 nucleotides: TGTGCCAGCAGCCCAACAGTGCCTAGCGGGAGAGATACGCAGTATTTT.

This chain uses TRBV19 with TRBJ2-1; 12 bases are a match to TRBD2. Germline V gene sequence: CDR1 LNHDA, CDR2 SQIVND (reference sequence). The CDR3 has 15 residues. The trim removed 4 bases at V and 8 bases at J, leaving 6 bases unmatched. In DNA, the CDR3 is TGTGCCAGTAGTACCCCACTAGCGGGGGGTGATGAGCAGTTCTTC. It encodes CASSTPLAGGDEQFF.

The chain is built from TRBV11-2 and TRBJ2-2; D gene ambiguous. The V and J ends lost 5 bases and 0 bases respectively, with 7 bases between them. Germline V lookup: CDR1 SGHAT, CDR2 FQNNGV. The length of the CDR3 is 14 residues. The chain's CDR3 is CASSRAANTGELFF. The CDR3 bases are TGTGCCAGCAGCCGGGCTGCGAACACCGGGGAGCTGTTTTTT.

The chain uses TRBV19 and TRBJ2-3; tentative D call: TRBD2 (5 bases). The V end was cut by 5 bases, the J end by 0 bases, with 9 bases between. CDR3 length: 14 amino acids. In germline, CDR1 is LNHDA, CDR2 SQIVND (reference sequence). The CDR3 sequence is CASSPKRSTDTQYF. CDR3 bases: TGTGCCAGTAGTCCCAAGCGGAGCACAGATACGCAGTATTTT. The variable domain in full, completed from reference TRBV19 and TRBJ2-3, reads DGGITQSPKYLFRKEGQNVTLSCEQNLNHDAMYWYRQDPGQGLRLIYYSQIVNDFQKGDIAEGYSVSREKKESFPLTVTSAQKNPTAFYLCASSPKRSTDTQYFGPGTRLTVL.

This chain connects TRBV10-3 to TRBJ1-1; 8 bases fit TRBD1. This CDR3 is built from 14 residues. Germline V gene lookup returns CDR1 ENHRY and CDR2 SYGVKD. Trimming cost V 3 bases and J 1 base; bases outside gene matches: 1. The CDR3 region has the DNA TGTGCCATCAGTGACACAGGGGGGAACACTGAAGCTTTCTTT. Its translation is CAISDTGGNTEAFF.

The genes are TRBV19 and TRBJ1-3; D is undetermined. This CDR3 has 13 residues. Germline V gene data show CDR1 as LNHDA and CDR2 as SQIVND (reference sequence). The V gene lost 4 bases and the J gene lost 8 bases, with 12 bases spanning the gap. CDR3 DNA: TGTGCCAGTAGTAGCATCGCCGGGGACACCATATATTTT. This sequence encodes CASSSIAGDTIYF.

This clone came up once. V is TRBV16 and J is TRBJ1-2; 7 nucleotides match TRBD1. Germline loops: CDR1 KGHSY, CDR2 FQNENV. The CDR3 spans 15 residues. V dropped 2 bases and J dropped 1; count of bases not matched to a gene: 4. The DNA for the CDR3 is TGTGCCAGCAGCCAACAGGGGGTATTTAACTATGGCTACACCTTC. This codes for CASSQQGVFNYGYTF.

The CDR3 protein is CASSQGDLATEAFF. DNA of the CDR3: TGTGCCAGCAGCCAGGGGGACTTGGCCACTGAAGCTTTCTTT. The chain is built from TRBV5-4 and TRBJ1-1, with 7 bases aligning to TRBD1. Per germline, CDR1 SGHNT and CDR2 YYREEE (reference sequence). With 4 bases clipped from V and 4 bases from J, the junction kept 7 bases outside the gene matches. CDR3 length: 14 residues.